This T cell receptor beta chain was identified during a study of cytomegalovirus exposure and HLA in healthy donors. The PCR contained 60 Vbeta and 13 Jbeta primers. Method: immunoSEQ multiplex PCR; TCRdb's copy keeps in-frame clones and lacks some. The data contain approximately 190,000 clones, more than 75% of them singletons. General study findings and limits: There were some public TCRs occurring in many donors, but most TCR sequences were rare. The study flagged 150 to 200 TCR beta chains as cytomegalovirus-associated. Earlier results showed most TCR beta V segments being productive about 87% or about 30% of the time.

On this clone itself: Antigen: not known. This CDR3 is also generated by other DNA sequences in the sample.

CDR3 length: 12 residues. Germline assignment: CDR1 MDHEN and CDR2 SYDVKM. The J segment lost 5 bases and the V segment lost 7 bases, leaving 4 bases of the junction unmatched. Despite likely unrecorded immune exposures, the donors were nominally healthy at the time of sampling. The sequence was obtained from a man aged 30 to 45 in good health and CMV-seronegative. The chain joins TRBV28 to TRBJ2-7, with TRBD1 identical over 8 bases. Specimen: PBMCs. CDR3 DNA sequence: TGTGCCAGCACGGACAGGGTCCACGAGCAGTACTTC. It specifies CASTDRVHEQYF. The full variable domain, completed using reference TRBV28 and TRBJ2-7, is DVKVTQSSRYLVKRTGEKVFLECVQDMDHENMFWYRQDPGLGLRLIYFSYDVKMKEKGDIPEGYSVSREKKERFSLILESASTNQTSMYLCASTDRVHEQYFGPGTRLTVT.